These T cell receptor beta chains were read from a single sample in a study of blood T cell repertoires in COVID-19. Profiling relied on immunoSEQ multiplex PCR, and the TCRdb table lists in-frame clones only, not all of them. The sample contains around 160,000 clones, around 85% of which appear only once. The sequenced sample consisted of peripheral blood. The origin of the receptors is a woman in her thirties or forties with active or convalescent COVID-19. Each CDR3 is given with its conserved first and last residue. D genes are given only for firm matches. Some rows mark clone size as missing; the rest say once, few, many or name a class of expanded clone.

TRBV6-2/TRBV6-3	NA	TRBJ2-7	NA	TGTGCCAGCAGCCAAAGGAGAACAGGTTACTCCTACGAGCAGTACTTC	CASSQRRTGYSYEQYF
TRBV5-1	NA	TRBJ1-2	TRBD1	TGCGCCAGCAGCAACCCACGCAGGACAGGCCCCGCTAACTATGGCTACACCTTC	CASSNPRRTGPANYGYTF
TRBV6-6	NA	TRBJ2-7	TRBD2	TGTGCCAGCAGTTCCCACCGTGCGGGAGTAAGCGAGCAGTACTTC	CASSSHRAGVSEQYF
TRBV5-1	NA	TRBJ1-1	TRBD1	TGCGCCAGCAGCGGACGACAGGGTATGAACACTGAAGCTTTCTTT	CASSGRQGMNTEAFF
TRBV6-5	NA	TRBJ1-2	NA	TGTGCCAGCAGTTACTCGAGAGGGAATGGCTACACCTTC	CASSYSRGNGYTF
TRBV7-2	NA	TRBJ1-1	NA	TGTGCCAGCAGCTGGGGGGTCATGAACACTGAAGCTTTCTTT	CASSWGVMNTEAFF
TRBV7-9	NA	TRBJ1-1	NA	TGTGCCAGCAGTCTGACTTGGCACGAAGCTTTCTTT	CASSLTWHEAFF
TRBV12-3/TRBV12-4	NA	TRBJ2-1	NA	TGTGCCAGCAGTTCCCCCGGGGAGCAGTTCTTC	CASSSPGEQFF
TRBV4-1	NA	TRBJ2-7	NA	TGCGCCAGCAGCCAAGCCTTCGGGGGGCCCTACGAGCAGTACTTC	CASSQAFGGPYEQYF
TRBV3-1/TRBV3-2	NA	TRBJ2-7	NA	TGTGCCAGCAGCCTGCGGAACGAGCAGTACTTC	CASSLRNEQYF
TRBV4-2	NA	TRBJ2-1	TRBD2	TGTGCCAGCAGCCAAGACCCCGCAGCGGGGGGACACAATGAGCAGTTCTTC	CASSQDPAAGGHNEQFF
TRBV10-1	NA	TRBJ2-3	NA	TGCGCCAGCAGTGAGTCGACAGCTAGCACAGATACGCAGTATTTT	CASSESTASTDTQYF
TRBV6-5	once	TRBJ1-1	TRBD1	TGTGCCAGCAGTTACCAGGGGACAGGGAACACTGAAGCTTTCTTT	CASSYQGTGNTEAFF
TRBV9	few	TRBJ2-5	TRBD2	TGTGCCAGCAGCGTAGCGGGAGGGCCGGGGGAGACCCAGTACTTC	CASSVAGGPGETQYF
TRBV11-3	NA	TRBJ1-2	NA	TGTGCCAGCAGCTTATCAGGGTACTATGGCTACACCTTC	CASSLSGYYGYTF
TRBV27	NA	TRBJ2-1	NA	TGTGCCAGCAGTTTACGGGCCGGGAATCTCTACAATGAGCAGTTCTTC	CASSLRAGNLYNEQFF
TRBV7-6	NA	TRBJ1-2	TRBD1	TGTGCCAGCAGCCCCGGGACAGCGGTTAACTATGGCTACACCTTC	CASSPGTAVNYGYTF
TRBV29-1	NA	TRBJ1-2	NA	TGCAGCGTTGGGGCAGGGCGGGGGTATGGCTACACCTTC	CSVGAGRGYGYTF
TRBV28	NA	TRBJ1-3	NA	TGTGCCAGCAGTTCGGCGGAGGGCACCATATATTTT	CASSSAEGTIYF
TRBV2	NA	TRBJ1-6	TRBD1	TGTGCCAGCACCGAGGGGGACAGTGATGTCTCACCCCTCCACTTT	CASTEGDSDVSPLHF
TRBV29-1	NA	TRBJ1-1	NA	TGCAGCGCCTCCGAACGTCAGGGTGCTGAAGCTTTCTTT	CSASERQGAEAFF
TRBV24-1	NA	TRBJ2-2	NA	TGTGCCACCAGCTGGGGGGTTTCGGGGGAGCTGTTTTTT	CATSWGVSGELFF
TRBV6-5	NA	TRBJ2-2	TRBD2	TGTGCCAGCAGTTACTCGCCTAGCGGGAGTCCCGGGGAGCTGTTTTTT	CASSYSPSGSPGELFF